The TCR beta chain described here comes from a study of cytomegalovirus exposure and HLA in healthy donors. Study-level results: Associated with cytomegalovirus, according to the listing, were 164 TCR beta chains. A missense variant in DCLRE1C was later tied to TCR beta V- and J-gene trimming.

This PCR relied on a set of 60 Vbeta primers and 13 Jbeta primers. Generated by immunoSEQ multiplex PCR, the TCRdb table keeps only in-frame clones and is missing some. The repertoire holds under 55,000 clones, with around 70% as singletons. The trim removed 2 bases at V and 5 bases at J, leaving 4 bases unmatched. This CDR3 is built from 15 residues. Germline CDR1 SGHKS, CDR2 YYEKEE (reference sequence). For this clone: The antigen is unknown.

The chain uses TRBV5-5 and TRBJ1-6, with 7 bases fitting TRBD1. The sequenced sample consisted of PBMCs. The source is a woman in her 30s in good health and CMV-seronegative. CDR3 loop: CASSFLQGNNSPLHF. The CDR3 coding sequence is TGTGCCAGCAGCTTTTTACAGGGGAATAATTCACCCCTCCACTTT.